The 25 T cell receptor beta chains listed next were all sequenced from one sample in a study of CD8 T cells in ankylosing spondylitis (dated by TCRdb to about 2017). The paper's findings and limits, for the study overall: Blood from ankylosing spondylitis patients appeared to be characterized by a TCR beta motif made up of under ten highly homologous amino acid variants.

The library was prepared using 5' RACE. TCRdb records Illumina HiSeq 2500 as the sequencer. The raw public data were reprocessed by TCRdb itself: fastp quality trimming at Q25, MiXCR clonotype calling, in-frame beta chains only. Here each entry gathers all rows of one CDR3 protein and keeps the most common genes and DNA. The table for this sample lists about 800,000 distinct CDR3 sequences; roughly 12% of them were counted only once. 0.51% of the sample is taken by the ten largest. Their specific antigens are unknown. Sequenced input: blood, either unsorted or a sorted T cell fraction (not recorded which). The receptors here all came from a male donor with ankylosing spondylitis.

This clonotype was detected a few times. This sequence joins TRBV28 and TRBJ1-2, with TRBD1 matching 8 bases. CDR1 is MDHEN and CDR2 is SYDVKM in the germline V gene. CDR3 length: 17 amino acids. Trimming cost V 5 bases and J 4 bases; bases outside gene matches: 15. The CDR3 sequence is CASSLTSSPRGPYGYTF. Here the CDR3 DNA reads TGTGCCAGCAGTCTAACATCCTCCCCCAGGGGGCCCTATGGCTACACCTTC.

This chain joins TRBV4-1 and TRBJ1-1, with D possibly being TRBD1 (6 bases). Trimming took 8 bases from V and 5 from J, leaving 18 bases between them. CDR1 and CDR2 (germline): MGHRA, YSYEKL. CDR3 length: 14 amino acids. The CDR3 reads CASRRGGRGTEAFF. In nucleotides, the CDR3 is TGCGCCAGCCGACGAGGGGGGAGAGGAACTGAAGCTTTCTTT.

The J gene is TRBJ2-7, the V gene TRBV4-3; 10 nucleotides line up with TRBD2. CDR1 is LGHNA and CDR2 is YSLEER in the germline V gene. After removal of 2 bases from V and 2 bases from J, the junction contained 3 bases not matched to a gene. This CDR3 region has 15 residues. CDR3 in amino acids: CASSQMLAGAYEQYF. The CDR3 DNA follows: TGCGCCAGCAGCCAAATGCTAGCGGGGGCCTACGAGCAGTACTTC.

The table lists this clonotype with a few counts. This chain connects TRBV5-6 to TRBJ2-1; D uncertain. Between the trimmed V and J ends, which lost 6 bases and 9 bases, there was a span of 22 bases. CDR3 length: 15 amino acids. Germline values: CDR1 SGHDT, CDR2 YYEEEE. CDR3 nucleotides: TGTGCCAGCACGACGTTCCCTGTGGATGGCGGTGAGCAGTTCTTC. Translation gives CASTTFPVDGGEQFF. Combining the CDR3 with reference TRBV5-6 and TRBJ2-1 gives the whole variable domain DAGVTQSPTHLIKTRGQQVTLRCSPKSGHDTVSWYQQALGQGPQFIFQYYEEEERQRGNFPDRFSGHQFPNYSSELNVNALLLGDSALYLCASTTFPVDGGEQFFGPGTRLTVL.

This chain links TRBV11-2 with TRBJ2-5, with D tentatively TRBD1 or TRBD2 (6 bases each). Between the trimmed V and J ends, which lost 5 bases and 9 bases, there was a span of 22 bases. The germline V gene has CDR1 SGHAT and CDR2 FQNNGV. The CDR3 runs 15 residues. The DNA of the CDR3 is TGTGCCAGCAGCGGAGGGCAGGACAGTCGGGTGGCCCAGTACTTC. Amino acids: CASSGGQDSRVAQYF.

The table lists this clonotype with many counts. The J gene is TRBJ2-7, the V gene TRBV5-1; 7 positions agree with TRBD1. The germline gives CDR1 SGHRS, CDR2 YFSETQ. The J segment lost 1 base and the V segment lost 1 base, leaving 5 bases of the junction unmatched. The CDR3 contains 15 residues. The CDR3 coding sequence is TGCGCCAGCAGCTTGTTCAGGACAGGATCCTACGAGCAGTACTTC. It codes for CASSLFRTGSYEQYF.

This chain connects TRBV20-1 to TRBJ2-3; D assignment may be TRBD1 or TRBD2 (5 bases each). Germline-derived CDR1 and CDR2 are DFQATT and SNEGSKA (reference sequence). The CDR3 totals 13 residues. Trimming cost V 0 bases and J 4 bases, with 8 bases left between them. The chain's CDR3 is CSARDPGPDTQYF. The CDR3 DNA is TGCAGTGCTAGAGACCCGGGGCCAGATACGCAGTATTTT.

This clonotype has at least ten counts. V and J are TRBV6-6 and TRBJ2-5; D is uncertain. This CDR3 contains 11 residues. Per the germline V gene, CDR1 is MNHNY and CDR2 is SVGAGI (reference sequence). V gave up 2 bases and J gave up 7 bases, with 5 bases separating them. The CDR3 DNA follows: TGTGCCAGCAGTTACGTTGGGACCCAGTACTTC. This sequence encodes CASSYVGTQYF.

The chain recombines TRBV12-3 or TRBV12-4 with TRBJ2-3; 8 positions match TRBD2. Losses at the gene ends were 8 bases for V and 6 bases for J; bases not matched to a gene: 7. The CDR3 is made up of 13 amino acids. The CDR3: CASSGGGGDTQYF. CDR3 bases: TGTGCCAGCTCGGGTGGCGGGGGGGATACGCAGTATTTT.

This clonotype came up many times. An end of the junction differs from the germline gene, which may be a read error. The V call is TRBV20-1, the J call TRBJ1-1; the D gene is possibly TRBD1 (6 bases). Germline values: CDR1 DFQATT, CDR2 SNEGSKA (reference sequence). This CDR3 has 11 residues. CDR3 residues: CEGDTNTEAFF. The CDR3 DNA is TGTGAGGGGGACACAAACACTGAAGCTTTCTTT.

The chain couples TRBV2 to TRBJ1-3; no clear D gene. V was clipped by 7 bases and J by 0 bases, with 19 bases between them. The CDR3 totals 17 residues. CDR1 is SNHLY, CDR2 FYNNEI, per germline. The CDR3: CASTPAAAESSGNTIYF. In DNA form, the CDR3 reads TGTGCCAGCACCCCCGCCGCGGCCGAAAGCTCTGGAAACACCATATATTTT.

The CDR3 DNA reads as TGTGCCACCAGGGGACCTGAAGGATTCAATGAGCAGTTCTTC. It is translated as CATRGPEGFNEQFF. The chain uses TRBV24-1 and TRBJ2-1, with D perhaps assigned TRBD1 or TRBD2 (5 bases each). Germline lookup yields CDR1 KGHDR and CDR2 SFDVKD. Trimming cost V 7 bases and J 6 bases, with 15 bases left between them. This CDR3 is built from 14 residues.

The chain has TRBV15 and TRBJ2-7; D is unresolved. The germline V and J ends were trimmed by 0 bases and 6 bases, with 6 bases remaining between them. CDR1 is LNHNV and CDR2 is YYDKDF in the germline V gene (reference sequence). CDR3 length equals 12 residues. Here the CDR3 DNA reads TGTGCCACCAGCAGAGATTGGAGCGAGCAGTACTTC. This encodes CATSRDWSEQYF.

This clonotype was seen only a few times. This rearrangement joins TRBV29-1 to TRBJ2-5, with a possible D match to TRBD1 (6 bases). The CDR3 consists of 13 residues. The germline V gene encodes CDR1 SQVTM and CDR2 ANQGSEA. Trimming removed 4 bases at V and 2 bases at J, with 11 bases between. The CDR3 nucleotides are TGCAGCGTTGGGGGGACAACTCAAGAGACCCAGTACTTC. Protein product: CSVGGTTQETQYF.

The chain combines TRBV6-5 with TRBJ1-4; D gene uncertain. Germline V gene data show CDR1 as MNHEY and CDR2 as SVGAGI. The V gene lost 6 bases and the J gene lost 6 bases, with 11 bases spanning the gap. The length of the CDR3 is 13 residues. The CDR3 protein is CASSYGLYEKLFF. CDR3 DNA: TGTGCCAGCAGCTACGGACTGTATGAAAAACTGTTTTTT.

On this clonotype: The junction shows a germline mismatch at one end, possibly a read error. The chain is built from TRBV4-3 and TRBJ2-4; D may be TRBD2 (6 bases). This CDR3 spans 13 amino acids. Germline V gene lookup returns CDR1 LGHNA and CDR2 YSLEER. The DNA of the CDR3 is TGCGCCAGCAGCCAAGATCAAGCGGGCCCCCTTAAATTC. Its translation is CASSQDQAGPLKF.

The chain couples TRBV11-2 to TRBJ2-7; no clear D. The germline V gene has CDR1 SGHAT and CDR2 FQNNGV. V lost 2 bases and J lost 3, with 11 bases in between. CDR3 size: 14 residues. The DNA of the CDR3 is TGTGCCAGCAGCTTAAAACCCCAGGACTACGAGCAGTACTTC. Encoded protein: CASSLKPQDYEQYF. The full variable domain, its missing parts supplied by reference TRBV11-2 and TRBJ2-7, is EAGVAQSPRYKIIEKRQSVAFWCNPISGHATLYWYQQILGQGPKLLIQFQNNGVVDDSQLPKDRFSAERLKGVDSTLKIQPAKLEDSAVYLCASSLKPQDYEQYFGPGTRLTVT.

This chain joins TRBV12-3 or TRBV12-4 and TRBJ2-7, with D perhaps assigned TRBD1 or TRBD2 (5 bases each). Trimming shortened V by 5 bases and J by 4 bases, and 15 bases separated the two germline ends. The CDR3 is 14 residues long. In nucleotides, the CDR3 is TGTGCCAGCAGTCAGGGAGTAGTCGGGTACGAGCAGTACTTC. Translating it yields CASSQGVVGYEQYF.

This clonotype was seen only a few times. V and J are TRBV6-4 and TRBJ2-1; D ambiguous. CDR3 size: 15 residues. Trimming removed 4 bases at V and 0 bases at J, with 10 bases between. The V gene's germline CDR1 is MRHNA and CDR2 SNTAGT. CDR3 sequence: CASSGFASSYNEQFF. CDR3 nucleotides: TGTGCCAGCAGTGGATTCGCTAGCTCCTACAATGAGCAGTTCTTC.

V gene TRBV24-1 combines with J gene TRBJ1-6; no clear D. There are 17 residues in the CDR3. V was shortened by 0 bases and J by 3 bases, with 11 bases between the two germline ends. In germline, CDR1 is KGHDR, CDR2 SFDVKD. The chain's CDR3 is CATSDLQSEIYNSPLHF. The CDR3 DNA sequence: TGTGCCACCAGTGATTTGCAATCGGAAATCTATAATTCACCCCTCCACTTT.

This clonotype appeared a few times. The rearrangement uses TRBV20-1 and TRBJ1-1; D not certain. Germline CDR1 reads DFQATT; CDR2 reads SNEGSKA (reference sequence). V was trimmed by 5 bases and J by 1 base, leaving 5 bases between them. CDR3 length equals 11 residues. CDR3 loop: CSAPWNTEAFF. The CDR3 DNA reads TGCAGTGCTCCGTGGAACACTGAAGCTTTCTTT.

This clonotype showed up just a few times. V and J are TRBV9 and TRBJ2-2; no reliable D call. From germline, CDR1 is SGDLS and CDR2 YYNGEE. CDR3 length equals 12 residues. The V end was cut by 5 bases, the J end by 3 bases, with 5 bases between. The CDR3 DNA sequence: TGTGCCAGCAGTGCAGACACCGGGGAGCTGTTTTTT. Protein product: CASSADTGELFF.

This clonotype was found a few times. The genes are TRBV20-1 and TRBJ1-1; D might be TRBD1 (6 bases). Trimming pared 6 bases from V and 11 bases from J, leaving 19 bases between. Germline CDR1 DFQATT, CDR2 SNEGSKA (reference sequence). The CDR3 extends over 12 amino acids. The CDR3 reads CSARQDSDKAFF. The CDR3 DNA sequence: TGCAGTGCCAGGCAGGACAGTGATAAGGCTTTCTTT.

This clonotype was picked up many times. The chain combines TRBV4-2 with TRBJ2-7; D not resolved. The CDR3 runs to 15 residues. CDR1 LGHNA and CDR2 YNFKEQ come from the germline V gene. V was trimmed by 1 base and J by 5 bases, leaving 15 bases between them. This CDR3 is CASSQGLGIQNEQYF. The DNA of the CDR3 is TGTGCCAGCAGCCAAGGGTTGGGCATTCAGAACGAGCAGTACTTC.

This clonotype was recorded at least ten times. This chain links TRBV7-2 with TRBJ2-2; D is ambiguous. The CDR3 extends over 12 amino acids. Trimming shortened V by 4 bases and J by 1 base, and 1 base separated the two germline ends. Germline loops: CDR1 SGHTA, CDR2 FQGNSA. CDR3: CASSWNTGELFF. As DNA, the CDR3 is TGTGCCAGCAGCTGGAACACCGGGGAGCTGTTTTTT. Drawing the rest from reference TRBV7-2 and TRBJ2-2, the complete variable domain is GAGVSQSPSNKVTEKGKDVELRCDPISGHTALYWYRQSLGQGLEFLIYFQGNSAPDKSGLPSDRFSAERTGGSVSTLTIQRTQQEDSAVYLCASSWNTGELFFGEGSRLTVL.